This entry lists 21 T cell receptor beta chains sequenced from one sample in a study of CD8+CD57+ T cells in acquired aplastic anemia. In patients chosen for sequencing, flow cytometry had shown CD8+CD57+ cell expansion. Genomic DNA, serving as template, underwent TCR beta VDJ and CDR3 profiling. TCRdb analysed the reads with MiXCR anew, one entry per CDR3 protein. The table lists about 240,000 distinct CDR3 sequences, around half of them singletons. The material sequenced was sorted CD4+, CD8+, or CD8+CD57+ T cells (not recorded which) from PBMCs. These receptors all stem from a human donor with aplastic anemia.

This clonotype was counted many times. The chain employs TRBV5-1 and TRBJ2-7, with a weak D call TRBD1 (7 bases). Trimming stripped 6 bases from V and 4 bases from J, with 8 bases between. Germline lookup yields CDR1 SGHRS and CDR2 YFSETQ. This CDR3 is 11 amino acids long. The CDR3 loop reads CASTGGYEQYF. The CDR3 DNA is TGCGCCAGCACAGGGGGGTACGAGCAGTACTTC.

The chain couples TRBV14 to TRBJ1-1, with TRBD1 identical over 12 bases. The trim removed 4 bases at V and 2 bases at J, leaving 2 bases unmatched. This CDR3 is built from 15 residues. Germline V gene data show CDR1 as SGHDN and CDR2 as FVKESK. The CDR3 here is CASSRGTGGNTEAFF. The CDR3 DNA sequence: TGTGCCAGCAGCCGCGGGACAGGGGGCAACACTGAAGCTTTCTTT. Complete variable domain (other parts from reference TRBV14 and TRBJ1-1): EAGVTQFPSHSVIEKGQTVTLRCDPISGHDNLYWYRRVMGKEIKFLLHFVKESKQDESGMPNNRFLAERTGGTYSTLKVQPAELEDSGVYFCASSRGTGGNTEAFFGQGTRLTVV.

This clonotype appeared many times. V and J are TRBV7-2 and TRBJ2-1, with D possibly being TRBD2 (5 bases). This CDR3 comprises 11 residues. V was trimmed by 5 bases and J by 10 bases, leaving 9 bases between them. Per germline, CDR1 SGHTA and CDR2 FQGNSA. The chain's CDR3 is CASSPGREQFF. The CDR3 bases are TGTGCCAGCAGCCCGGGGAGAGAGCAGTTCTTC.

The V call is TRBV20-1, the J call TRBJ2-7, with TRBD2 matching over 10 bases. With 2 bases clipped from V and 2 bases from J, the junction kept 3 bases outside the gene matches. In germline, CDR1 is DFQATT, CDR2 SNEGSKA (reference sequence). This CDR3 region has 14 residues. The CDR3 here is CSARSLAGAYEQYF. Written as DNA, the CDR3 is TGCAGTGCTAGAAGCCTAGCGGGGGCCTACGAGCAGTACTTC.

This clonotype was detected many times. In DNA, the CDR3 is TGCAGTGCTTCCCCTAGCGGGGGGTCCGGGGAGCTGTTTTTT. It encodes CSASPSGGSGELFF. This sequence joins TRBV20-1 and TRBJ2-2, with 11 bases identical to TRBD2. Germline-derived CDR1 and CDR2 are DFQATT and SNEGSKA (reference sequence). The CDR3 loop spans 14 amino acids. J gave up 6 bases and V 5 bases, and 5 bases lay outside the gene matches.

This clonotype was counted only a few times. A much larger clone is a single base away; this may be a read error. This chain connects TRBV7-2 to TRBJ2-7, with D possibly matching TRBD1 (5 bases). CDR1 is SGHTA and CDR2 is FQGNSA in the germline V gene. The CDR3 is 13 residues long. CDR3 in amino acids: CAGSLDSRYEQYF. As DNA, the CDR3 is TGTGCCGGCAGCTTAGACAGTCGTTACGAGCAGTACTTC.

This clonotype was detected many times. The rearrangement links TRBV4-3 to TRBJ2-1, with TRBD1 matching 7 bases. Losses at the gene ends were 0 bases for V and 7 bases for J; bases not matched to a gene: 6. The CDR3 totals 15 residues. Germline V CDR1 and CDR2: LGHNA, YSLEER. The CDR3 sequence: CASSQDGTVGNEQFF. The CDR3, as DNA: TGCGCCAGCAGCCAAGATGGGACAGTAGGAAATGAGCAGTTCTTC.

The chain is built from TRBV10-2 and TRBJ2-5; no clear D. From germline, CDR1 is WSHSY and CDR2 SAAADI. Trimming cost V 5 bases and J 11 bases, with 15 bases left between them. The CDR3 spans 12 residues. Here the CDR3 DNA reads TGCGCCAGCAGTTTCGAACAAGGAGAGCAGTACTTC. This translates into CASSFEQGEQYF.

This clonotype was recorded at least ten times. The chain uses TRBV20-1 and TRBJ2-7, with 7 bases aligning to TRBD2. CDR1 and CDR2 from the germline V gene are DFQATT and SNEGSKA (reference sequence). The CDR3 is made up of 13 amino acids. The J segment lost 7 bases and the V segment lost 2 bases, leaving 8 bases of the junction unmatched. The CDR3 coding sequence is TGCAGTGCTAGACCCAGCGGGGAGGGGGAGCAGTACTTC. Amino acids: CSARPSGEGEQYF.

V gene TRBV5-6 combines with J gene TRBJ2-6, with 9 bases that match TRBD1. The CDR3 is 16 amino acids. CDR1 and CDR2 (germline): SGHDT, YYEEEE. J gave up 3 bases and V 0 bases, and 1 base lay outside the gene matches. As DNA, the CDR3 is TGTGCCAGCAGCTTGGACAGGGGGCTTGGGGCCAACGTCCTGACTTTC. It specifies CASSLDRGLGANVLTF.

This clonotype was seen once. The CDR3: CASSSDSGVEQYF. The DNA of the CDR3 is TGTGCCAGCAGCTCCGACAGCGGGGTTGAGCAGTACTTC. The chain has TRBV12-3 or TRBV12-4 and TRBJ2-7, with 7 bases matching TRBD2. The CDR3 spans 13 residues. V shed 6 bases, J shed 7 bases, and the junction held 9 bases outside the gene matches.

This CDR3 reads CSVATVRVDTQYF. The CDR3 DNA follows: TGCAGTGTGGCGACCGTGAGGGTAGATACGCAGTATTTT. The gene calls are TRBV20-1 and TRBJ2-3; a weak D match, TRBD2 (5 bases). Germline CDR1 and CDR2: DFQATT and SNEGSKA (reference sequence). The CDR3 runs to 13 residues. Trimming stripped 7 bases from V and 5 bases from J, with 16 bases between.

The chain employs TRBV27 and TRBJ2-1; 8 nucleotides align to TRBD2. The junction had 8 bases not matched to a gene; V was cut back by 1 base and J by 9 bases. Germline CDR1 MNHEY, CDR2 SMNVEV (reference sequence). CDR3 length: 15 amino acids. The CDR3 sequence is CASSLLGTSLGEQFF. DNA for the CDR3: TGTGCCAGCAGTTTATTAGGGACTAGTCTCGGTGAGCAGTTCTTC.

About this clonotype itself: Sequence at one end of the junction differs from germline and may be a read error. The J gene is TRBJ2-7, the V gene TRBV10-3, with D possibly being TRBD1 (6 bases). CDR1 is ENHRY, CDR2 SYGVKD, per germline. CDR3 size: 14 residues. CDR3 protein: CASSYRELVYEQYF. DNA of the CDR3: TGTGCCAGCAGTTACAGGGAGTTGGTATACGAGCAGTACTTC.

This clonotype was picked up many times. The chain uses TRBV20-1 and TRBJ2-1; 7 nucleotides match TRBD2. Germline V gene sequence: CDR1 DFQATT, CDR2 SNEGSKA (reference sequence). The junction had 9 bases not matched to a gene; V was cut back by 3 bases and J by 7 bases. This CDR3 region has 14 residues. CDR3: CSASSAGVSNEQFF. In DNA, the CDR3 is TGCAGTGCTAGTAGTGCGGGAGTGTCGAATGAGCAGTTCTTC.

This chain uses TRBV24-1 with TRBJ2-3; D ambiguous. Germline V gene lookup returns CDR1 KGHDR and CDR2 SFDVKD. Trimming removed 4 bases at V and 1 base at J, with 11 bases between. This CDR3 comprises 15 residues. The CDR3 spells CATSDPPAGTDTQYF. The DNA for the CDR3 is TGTGCCACCAGTGACCCCCCCGCGGGCACAGATACGCAGTATTTT.

This chain uses TRBV2 with TRBJ1-6; D is unresolved. Germline V gives CDR1 SNHLY, CDR2 FYNNEI. CDR3 length: 13 residues. Trimming cost V 8 bases and J 5 bases, with 10 bases left between them. The CDR3 DNA reads as TGTGCCAGCGGACGGGTCAATAATTCACCCCTCCACTTT. Its translation is CASGRVNNSPLHF.

The table lists this clonotype with many counts. The chain links TRBV7-3 to TRBJ2-1; the D is unclear. The CDR3 length is 13 residues. With 2 bases removed from V and 2 bases from J, the gap between germline ends came to 4 bases. Germline CDR1 reads SGHTA; CDR2 reads FQGTGA. The CDR3 DNA reads TGTGCCAGCAGCTTAGGGACCTACAATGAGCAGTTCTTC. Its translation is CASSLGTYNEQFF.

This clonotype was seen a handful of times. The chain recombines TRBV7-2 with TRBJ2-1; 9 nucleotides align to TRBD2. The CDR3 extends over 14 amino acids. CDR1 is SGHTA and CDR2 is FQGNSA in the germline V gene. With 11 bases clipped from V and 3 bases from J, the junction kept 8 bases outside the gene matches. DNA for the CDR3: TGTGCCTGGACGGCTAGCGGGATCTACAATGAGCAGTTCTTC. This translates into CAWTASGIYNEQFF.

Of note for this clonotype: This may arise from a read error, as a much more abundant clone is one base away. V gene TRBV19 combines with J gene TRBJ2-1; D call uncertain. Germline V gene lookup returns CDR1 LNHDA and CDR2 SQIVND (reference sequence). The CDR3 totals 15 residues. CDR3 sequence: CASSSRPFSYNGQFF. Here the CDR3 DNA reads TGTGCCAGTAGTAGTCGGCCCTTCTCCTACAATGGGCAGTTCTTC.

The V and J genes are TRBV5-6 and TRBJ1-2; D unclear. CDR3 length equals 13 residues. Looked up from germline, CDR1 is SGHDT and CDR2 is YYEEEE. The V end lost 4 bases, the J end lost 6 bases, and 13 bases lay between the germline ends. The CDR3 loop reads CASSADLTDGYTF. The CDR3 DNA reads as TGTGCCAGCAGCGCAGACCTCACGGATGGCTACACCTTC.